The 9 T cell receptor beta chains in this list originate from one sample, sequenced in a study of blood T cell repertoires in COVID-19. The data were produced by immunoSEQ multiplex PCR, yet TCRdb's version contains in-frame clones alone and is incomplete. The table has about 140,000 clones, approximately 83% seen once. Sequencing input: peripheral blood. The receptors were gathered from a woman aged 55-69 years with acute or convalescent COVID-19.

V is TRBV24-1 and J is TRBJ2-5; a possible D gene is TRBD1 (6 bases). Trimming removed 0 bases from V and 2 bases from J, with 9 bases in between. Germline-derived CDR1 and CDR2 are KGHDR and SFDVKD. The CDR3 loop spans 15 amino acids. The CDR3 coding sequence is TGTGCCACCAGTGATTTGCAGGGGCTACAAGAGACCCAGTACTTC. This codes for CATSDLQGLQETQYF.

The chain employs TRBV15 and TRBJ1-1, with D possibly TRBD1 on 5 matching bases. The CDR3 contains 15 residues. V was trimmed by 3 bases and J by 1 base, leaving 12 bases between them. CDR1 and CDR2 from the germline V gene are LNHNV and YYDKDF (reference sequence). This CDR3 reads CATSRWGEKNTEAFF. CDR3 bases: TGTGCCACCAGCAGGTGGGGCGAGAAGAACACTGAAGCTTTCTTT.

V and J are TRBV10-2 and TRBJ1-2, with 7 positions matching TRBD1. The V segment lost 4 bases and the J segment 7 bases; nucleotides outside the gene matches: 3. CDR1 WSHSY and CDR2 SAAADI come from the germline V gene. The CDR3 has 12 residues. The CDR3 region is CASSGDRAGYTF. The CDR3 DNA follows: TGCGCCAGCAGTGGCGACAGGGCTGGCTACACCTTC.

This clone was observed a handful of times. The chain couples TRBV19 to TRBJ1-2, with TRBD1 identical over 8 bases. The CDR3 sequence is 13 residues long. Germline V gives CDR1 LNHDA, CDR2 SQIVND (reference sequence). Losses at the gene ends were 8 bases for V and 8 bases for J; bases not matched to a gene: 10. The CDR3 region has the DNA TGTGCCAGTGCTGGACAGGGAGCCTACGGCTACACCTTC. Protein product: CASAGQGAYGYTF.

This chain connects TRBV7-2 to TRBJ2-2; the match to TRBD2 covers 7 bases. Trimming cost V 4 bases and J 7 bases; bases outside gene matches: 6. Per the germline V gene, CDR1 is SGHTA and CDR2 is FQGNSA. CDR3 length: 14 amino acids. The CDR3, as DNA: TGTGCCAGCAGCTCCCCAGGACTAGGCGGGGAGCTGTTTTTT. Its translation: CASSSPGLGGELFF.

The rearrangement links TRBV2 to TRBJ2-1; 8 bases align to TRBD2. The V gene end was trimmed by 8 bases and the J gene end by 7 bases; junction bases not matched to a gene: 10. The germline gives CDR1 SNHLY, CDR2 FYNNEI. The CDR3 has 14 amino acids. The CDR3 DNA reads TGTGCCAGCGCCCGACTAGCGATCAGGAATGAGCAGTTCTTC. This translates into CASARLAIRNEQFF. Complete variable domain (other parts from reference TRBV2 and TRBJ2-1): EPEVTQTPSHQVTQMGQEVILRCVPISNHLYFYWYRQILGQKVEFLVSFYNNEISEKSEIFDDQFSVERPDGSNFTLKIRSTKLEDSAMYFCASARLAIRNEQFFGPGTRLTVL.

This clone showed up just a few times. This rearrangement joins TRBV5-1 to TRBJ2-7, with TRBD1 matching 7 bases. The CDR3 is made up of 14 amino acids. Per germline, CDR1 SGHRS and CDR2 YFSETQ. V lost 7 bases and J lost 2; bases outside the gene matches: 9. The CDR3 loop is CASVDTGDPYEQYF. CDR3 coding DNA: TGCGCCAGCGTCGACACAGGGGATCCCTACGAGCAGTACTTC.

The chain uses TRBV11-3 and TRBJ2-5; 8 nucleotides agree with TRBD2. CDR3 length: 17 amino acids. Germline assignment: CDR1 SGHNT and CDR2 YENEEA. Trimming cost V 0 bases and J 3 bases; bases outside gene matches: 9. As DNA, the CDR3 is TGTGCCAGCAGCTTAGATCGGGTAGCGGGGCTAGAAGAGACCCAGTACTTC. Amino acid sequence: CASSLDRVAGLEETQYF.

The chain links TRBV28 to TRBJ2-1, with TRBD2 identical over 8 bases. The CDR3 extends over 16 amino acids. Germline V gene lookup returns CDR1 MDHEN and CDR2 SYDVKM. The J segment lost 3 bases and the V segment lost 1 base, leaving 5 bases of the junction unmatched. CDR3 nucleotide sequence: TGTGCCAGCAGTTTATACCCGACTAGCGTCTACAATGAGCAGTTCTTC. Protein sequence: CASSLYPTSVYNEQFF.